Shown below are 27 T cell receptor beta chains from a single sample sequenced in a study of cytomegalovirus exposure and HLA in healthy donors. The PCR was carried out with 60 Vbeta primers and 13 Jbeta primers. TCRdb's copy holds only in-frame clones and misses some; the assay was immunoSEQ multiplex PCR. The sample lists around 98,000 clones; under 75% were seen once. Sequencing used PBMCs. The receptors stem from a female donor in good health and CMV-seronegative.

The V call is TRBV27, the J call TRBJ2-7; TRBD2 matches 14 bases. This CDR3 region has 18 residues. J lost 1 base, V lost 5 bases, and 10 bases had no gene match. Germline CDR1 reads MNHEY; CDR2 reads SMNVEV (reference sequence). The CDR3 loop is CASSPTGLAGGLSYEQYF. The CDR3, as DNA: TGTGCCAGCAGTCCAACCGGACTAGCGGGGGGCCTTTCCTACGAGCAGTACTTC.

The CDR3 is CATSRERGTDTQYF. The CDR3, as DNA: TGTGCCACCAGCAGAGAGAGGGGCACAGATACGCAGTATTTT. The rearrangement links TRBV15 to TRBJ2-3; maybe TRBD2 (5 bases). V shed 0 bases and J shed 1 base, with 5 bases lying between them. The CDR3 totals 14 residues. Germline CDR1 is LNHNV and CDR2 is YYDKDF (reference sequence).

There are a few counts of this clone. The chain recombines TRBV5-6 with TRBJ1-2; D unresolved. V lost 2 bases, J lost 8 bases, and 13 bases lay in between. The CDR3 consists of 13 residues. Per the germline V gene, CDR1 is SGHDT and CDR2 is YYEEEE. The CDR3 sequence is CASSLIIPEGYTF. The CDR3 DNA sequence: TGTGCCAGCAGCTTAATCATCCCCGAGGGCTACACCTTC.

The rearrangement uses TRBV5-6 and TRBJ2-3; maybe TRBD1 (5 bases). This CDR3 contains 13 residues. In germline, CDR1 is SGHDT, CDR2 YYEEEE. Trimming shortened V by 5 bases and J by 3 bases, and 10 bases separated the two germline ends. The CDR3 coding sequence is TGTGCCAGCAGAGGGGATGGGACAGATACGCAGTATTTT. It yields the protein CASRGDGTDTQYF.

The rearrangement uses TRBV15 and TRBJ2-7; TRBD2 agrees at 14 bases. Germline V CDR1 and CDR2: LNHNV, YYDKDF (reference sequence). The CDR3 is made up of 16 amino acids. Trimming removed 5 bases from V and 6 bases from J; junction bases left unmatched: 9. In DNA, the CDR3 is TGTGCCACCAGCGGAGGGGGACTAGCGGGAGATGGCGAGCAGTACTTC. This sequence encodes CATSGGGLAGDGEQYF.

This clone was recorded a few times. This chain joins TRBV11-2 and TRBJ2-6; TRBD2 might be the D (7 bases). Trimming cost V 3 bases and J 0 bases, with 12 bases left between them. The CDR3 runs to 17 residues. Germline V gene sequence: CDR1 SGHAT, CDR2 FQNNGV. The CDR3 is CASSFGGLYSGANVLTF. For the CDR3, the DNA is TGTGCCAGCAGCTTCGGGGGGCTTTACTCTGGGGCCAACGTCCTGACTTTC.

The V gene is TRBV7-9, the J gene TRBJ2-7, with TRBD2 matching over 12 bases. CDR1 and CDR2 from the germline V gene are SEHNR and FQNEAQ (reference sequence). The CDR3 runs 14 residues. After removal of 6 bases from V and 5 bases from J, the junction contained 5 bases not matched to a gene. The CDR3 nucleotides read TGTGCCAGCAGACGACTAGCGGGGGACCACGAGCAGTACTTC. Its protein product is CASRRLAGDHEQYF.

This chain's CDR3 is CASTPGFMNTEAFF. The CDR3 region has the DNA TGTGCCAGCACCCCAGGGTTCATGAACACTGAAGCTTTCTTT. The rearrangement joins TRBV6-5 to TRBJ1-1, with D tentatively TRBD1 (5 bases). The V end lost 7 bases, the J end lost 0 bases, and 12 bases lay between the germline ends. Per germline, CDR1 MNHEY and CDR2 SVGAGI. This CDR3 region has 14 residues.

The genes are TRBV5-5 and TRBJ1-5; 7 positions agree with TRBD1. After removal of 4 bases from V and 5 bases from J, the junction contained 6 bases not matched to a gene. This CDR3 contains 14 residues. The germline CDR1 and CDR2 sequences are SGHKS and YYEKEE (reference sequence). DNA of the CDR3: TGTGCCAGCAGCCAACAGGGGCGGGATCAGCCCCAGCATTTT. This codes for CASSQQGRDQPQHF.

The V call is TRBV5-6, the J call TRBJ2-1; a possible D gene is TRBD2 (7 bases). Trimming took off 4 bases at V and 12 bases at J, with 14 bases between the two ends. In germline, CDR1 is SGHDT, CDR2 YYEEEE. CDR3 length: 12 residues. This CDR3 reads CASSRGGGGQFF. CDR3 in DNA: TGTGCCAGCAGCAGGGGGGGCGGCGGGCAGTTCTTC.

The chain has TRBV5-4 and TRBJ2-3; 7 positions match TRBD2. Looked up from germline, CDR1 is SGHNT and CDR2 is YYREEE (reference sequence). This CDR3 spans 14 amino acids. The trim removed 8 bases at V and 2 bases at J, leaving 8 bases unmatched. CDR3 in amino acids: CASKAGSYTDTQYF. CDR3 bases: TGTGCCAGTAAAGCGGGAAGCTACACAGATACGCAGTATTTT.

The chain combines TRBV1 with TRBJ2-5; no DNA check was done on the table's D call, TRBD2. TRBV1 is annotated as a pseudogene. The CDR3 sequence is 19 residues long. The DNA for the CDR3 is TGCACCAGCAGCCAAGATCAACTAGCGGGGCGACTCCCGGAGGAGACCCAGTACTTC. Its translation is CTSSQDQLAGRLPEETQYF.

The chain joins TRBV4-1 to TRBJ2-3, with D tentatively TRBD2 (6 bases). Trimming pared 1 base from V and 1 base from J, leaving 9 bases between. Germline CDR1 reads MGHRA; CDR2 reads YSYEKL. CDR3 length: 15 amino acids. In nucleotides, the CDR3 is TGCGCCAGCAGCCAAGGTCCTAGCGGCACAGATACGCAGTATTTT. Translated, it gives CASSQGPSGTDTQYF.

Concerning this clone: One end of the junction does not line up with germline, which may come from a read error. The CDR3 is CSSGGGGPEAFF. The CDR3, as DNA: TGTTCCAGCGGTGGAGGGGGCCCTGAAGCTTTCTTT. V gene TRBV7-9 combines with J gene TRBJ1-1; TRBD1 matches 7 bases. CDR3 length equals 12 residues. Per germline, CDR1 SEHNR and CDR2 FQNEAQ (reference sequence).

This clone was counted ten times or more. The V gene is TRBV25-1, the J gene TRBJ2-7; 12 bases fit TRBD2. Losses at the gene ends were 3 bases for V and 3 bases for J; bases not matched to a gene: 0. The V gene's germline CDR1 is MGHDK and CDR2 SYGVNS. This CDR3 has 14 residues. The CDR3 spells CASSETSGGYEQYF. CDR3 nucleotides: TGTGCCAGCAGTGAGACTAGCGGGGGCTACGAGCAGTACTTC.

A few counts support this clone. The chain recombines TRBV6-5 with TRBJ1-1, with D possibly being TRBD1 (6 bases). From germline, CDR1 is MNHEY and CDR2 SVGAGI. V lost 8 bases and J lost 5, with 15 bases in between. The CDR3 extends over 13 amino acids. CDR3 residues: CASAAGRGTEAFF. The CDR3 DNA follows: TGTGCCAGCGCGGCAGGAAGGGGGACTGAAGCTTTCTTT.

The chain has TRBV9 and TRBJ2-1, with 7 bases that match TRBD1. Germline assignment: CDR1 SGDLS and CDR2 YYNGEE. The V and J ends lost 0 bases and 6 bases, in that order; junction bases with no gene match: 3. This CDR3 is built from 14 residues. CDR3 bases: TGTGCCAGCAGCGTAGGGGACAGTCCCAATGAGCAGTTCTTC. Protein sequence: CASSVGDSPNEQFF.

The V call is TRBV4-1, the J call TRBJ1-2; possibly TRBD1 for D (6 bases). The germline V gene has CDR1 MGHRA and CDR2 YSYEKL. The germline V and J ends were trimmed by 1 base and 6 bases, with 18 bases remaining between them. The CDR3 is 16 amino acids. CDR3 protein: CASSQVGRGGLNGYTF. CDR3 coding DNA: TGCGCCAGCAGCCAAGTGGGGAGGGGGGGTCTCAATGGCTACACCTTC.

The genes are TRBV7-3 and TRBJ2-3; weak D call: TRBD2 (6 bases). The V end was cut by 2 bases, the J end by 2 bases, with 14 bases between. Germline CDR1 and CDR2: SGHTA and FQGTGA. The CDR3 spans 16 residues. In DNA, the CDR3 is TGTGCCAGCAGCTTAGGATCGCGGGAACCCACAGATACGCAGTATTTT. It encodes CASSLGSREPTDTQYF.

The gene calls are TRBV5-4 and TRBJ2-1, with TRBD2 matching 7 bases. The CDR3 spans 15 residues. Unmatched junction bases numbered 8, after V lost 4 bases and J lost 4 bases. In germline, CDR1 is SGHNT, CDR2 YYREEE (reference sequence). The CDR3: CASSRASGSYNEQFF. The CDR3 nucleotides read TGTGCCAGCAGCCGTGCTAGCGGAAGTTACAATGAGCAGTTCTTC. The full variable domain, rest sourced from reference TRBV5-4 and TRBJ2-1, is ETGVTQSPTHLIKTRGQQVTLRCSSQSGHNTVSWYQQALGQGPQFIFQYYREEENGRGNFPPRFSGLQFPNYSSELNVNALELDDSALYLCASSRASGSYNEQFFGPGTRLTVL.

The chain joins TRBV30 to TRBJ1-4; TRBD1 might be the D (6 bases). The V gene lost 0 bases and the J gene lost 3 bases, with 14 bases spanning the gap. Germline lookup yields CDR1 GTSNPN and CDR2 SVGIG (reference sequence). The CDR3 totals 16 residues. The CDR3 sequence is CAWSVGLTGSNEKLFF. The CDR3 bases are TGTGCCTGGAGTGTAGGCCTGACAGGTTCTAATGAAAAACTGTTTTTT.

V gene TRBV11-3 combines with J gene TRBJ2-7; TRBD1 is a possible D gene (7 bases). This CDR3 comprises 13 residues. With 5 bases removed from V and 5 bases from J, the gap between germline ends came to 13 bases. The V gene's germline CDR1 is SGHNT and CDR2 YENEEA. The CDR3 sequence is CASSLRGVNEQYF. CDR3 DNA sequence: TGTGCCAGCAGCCTCAGGGGGGTGAACGAGCAGTACTTC.

This chain uses TRBV2 with TRBJ2-7; D uncertain. The CDR3 sequence is 11 residues long. Germline CDR1 SNHLY, CDR2 FYNNEI. Trimming shortened V by 4 bases and J by 3 bases, and 4 bases separated the two germline ends. Here the CDR3 reads CASSALYEQYF. The CDR3 DNA reads as TGTGCCAGCAGTGCCCTCTACGAGCAGTACTTC.

The rearrangement joins TRBV2 to TRBJ1-2; TRBD1 aligns across 8 bases. The CDR3 is made up of 16 amino acids. From germline, CDR1 is SNHLY and CDR2 FYNNEI. Unmatched junction bases numbered 9, after V lost 2 bases and J lost 4 bases. CDR3 nucleotide sequence: TGTGCCAGCAGTGAACACCAGACAGGGGTTGGCTATGGCTACACCTTC. Translation: CASSEHQTGVGYGYTF.

This clone was picked up a small number of times. The chain has TRBV14 and TRBJ2-7, with 7 bases aligning to TRBD1. Germline trimming cut 4 bases from V and 6 bases from J; bases unmatched to any gene: 12. Germline V CDR1 and CDR2: SGHDN, FVKESK. The CDR3 runs to 15 residues. Written as DNA, the CDR3 is TGTGCCAGCAGCCGGCGGACAGGTTACCTATCCGAGCAGTACTTC. Translated, it gives CASSRRTGYLSEQYF.

This clone was found a few times. The CDR3 sequence: CAWETGGVGNTIYF. The CDR3 DNA sequence: TGTGCCTGGGAAACAGGGGGCGTTGGAAACACCATATATTTT. The chain has TRBV30 and TRBJ1-3, with TRBD1 matching over 9 bases. The CDR3 sequence is 14 residues long. Losses at the gene ends were 5 bases for V and 3 bases for J; bases not matched to a gene: 5. CDR1 GTSNPN and CDR2 SVGIG come from the germline V gene (reference sequence).

The V gene is TRBV27, the J gene TRBJ2-1; 12 bases align to TRBD2. Germline V gene data show CDR1 as MNHEY and CDR2 as SMNVEV (reference sequence). This CDR3 contains 16 residues. The V gene end was trimmed by 5 bases and the J gene end by 5 bases; junction bases not matched to a gene: 7. The DNA of the CDR3 is TGTGCCAGCAGTCCCCTAGCGGGAGGGAGGAACAATGAGCAGTTCTTC. This translates into CASSPLAGGRNNEQFF.